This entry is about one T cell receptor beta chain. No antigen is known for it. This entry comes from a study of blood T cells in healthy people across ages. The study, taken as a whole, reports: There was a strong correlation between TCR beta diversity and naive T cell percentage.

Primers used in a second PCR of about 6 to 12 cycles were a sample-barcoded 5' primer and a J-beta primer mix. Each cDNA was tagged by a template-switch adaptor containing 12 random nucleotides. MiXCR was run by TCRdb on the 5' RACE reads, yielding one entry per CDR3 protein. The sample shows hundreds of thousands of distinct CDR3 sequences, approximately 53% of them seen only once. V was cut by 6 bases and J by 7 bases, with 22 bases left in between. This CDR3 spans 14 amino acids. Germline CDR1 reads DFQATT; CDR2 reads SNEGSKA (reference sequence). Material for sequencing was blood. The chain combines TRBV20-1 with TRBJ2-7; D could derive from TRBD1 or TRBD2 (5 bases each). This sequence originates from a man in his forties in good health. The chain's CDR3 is CSAVRDPTGREQYF. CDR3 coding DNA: TGCAGTGCCGTCCGGGACCCCACGGGTCGGGAGCAGTACTTC.